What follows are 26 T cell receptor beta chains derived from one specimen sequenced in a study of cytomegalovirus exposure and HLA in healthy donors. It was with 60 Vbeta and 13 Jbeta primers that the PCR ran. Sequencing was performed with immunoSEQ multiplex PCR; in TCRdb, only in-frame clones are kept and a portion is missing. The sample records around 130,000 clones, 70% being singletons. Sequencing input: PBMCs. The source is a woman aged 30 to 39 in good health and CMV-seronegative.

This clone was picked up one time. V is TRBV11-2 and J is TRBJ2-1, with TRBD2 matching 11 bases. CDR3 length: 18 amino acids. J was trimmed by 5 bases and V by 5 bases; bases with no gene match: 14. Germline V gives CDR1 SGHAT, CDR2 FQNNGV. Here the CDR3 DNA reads TGTGCCAGCAGCCGGACTAGCGGGCGTCGTCCACTTAACAATGAGCAGTTCTTC. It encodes CASSRTSGRRPLNNEQFF.

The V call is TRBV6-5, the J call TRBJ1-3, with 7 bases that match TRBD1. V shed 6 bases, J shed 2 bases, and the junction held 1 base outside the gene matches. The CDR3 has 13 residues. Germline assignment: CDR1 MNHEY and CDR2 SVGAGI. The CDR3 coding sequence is TGTGCCAGCAGGGGGACAGCTGGAAACACCATATATTTT. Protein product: CASRGTAGNTIYF.

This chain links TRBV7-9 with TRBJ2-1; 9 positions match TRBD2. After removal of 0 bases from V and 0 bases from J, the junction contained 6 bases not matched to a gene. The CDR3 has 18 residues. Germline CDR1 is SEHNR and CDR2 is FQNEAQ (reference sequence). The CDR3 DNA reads TGTGCCAGCAGCTTAGCCCCCGGGACTAGCCCCTCCTACAATGAGCAGTTCTTC. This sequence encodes CASSLAPGTSPSYNEQFF.

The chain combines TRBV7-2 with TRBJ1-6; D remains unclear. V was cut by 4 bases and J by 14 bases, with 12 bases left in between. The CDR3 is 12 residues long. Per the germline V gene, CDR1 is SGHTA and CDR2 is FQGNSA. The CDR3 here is CASSSSVEALHF. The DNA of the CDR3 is TGTGCCAGCAGCTCCAGCGTAGAGGCCCTCCACTTT.

The CDR3 spells CASSLEGRGGTEAFF. The CDR3 DNA sequence: TGTGCCAGCAGTTTGGAGGGAAGGGGAGGGACTGAAGCTTTCTTT. The V call is TRBV28, the J call TRBJ1-1, with TRBD1 as a possible D gene (5 bases). The CDR3 sequence is 15 residues long. Germline loops: CDR1 MDHEN, CDR2 SYDVKM. The germline V and J ends were trimmed by 3 bases and 5 bases, with 16 bases remaining between them.

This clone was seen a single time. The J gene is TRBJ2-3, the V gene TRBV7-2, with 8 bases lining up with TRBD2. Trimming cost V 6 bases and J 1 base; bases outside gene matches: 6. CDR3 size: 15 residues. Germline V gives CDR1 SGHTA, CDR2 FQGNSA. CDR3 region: CASSRLGGGTDTQYF. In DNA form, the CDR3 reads TGTGCCAGCAGTCGACTCGGGGGGGGCACAGATACGCAGTATTTT.

For the CDR3, the DNA is TGTGCCAGCAGCTCTGACAGGGGCAATGAGCAGTTCTTC. Amino acids: CASSSDRGNEQFF. The chain has TRBV2 and TRBJ2-1; 8 bases fit TRBD1. The CDR3 has 13 amino acids. CDR1 and CDR2 (germline): SNHLY, FYNNEI. The trim removed 6 bases at V and 6 bases at J, leaving 4 bases unmatched.

CDR3 loop: CASREGALTDTQYF. CDR3 in DNA: TGCGCCAGCAGGGAGGGGGCCCTCACAGATACGCAGTATTTT. The chain uses TRBV5-1 and TRBJ2-3; weak D call: TRBD1 (7 bases). Trimming took 5 bases from V and 2 from J, leaving 12 bases between them. The CDR3 totals 14 residues. Germline assignment: CDR1 SGHRS and CDR2 YFSETQ.

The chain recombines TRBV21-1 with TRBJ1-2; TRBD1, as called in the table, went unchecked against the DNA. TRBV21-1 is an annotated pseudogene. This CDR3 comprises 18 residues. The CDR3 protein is CASSKEERQGASNCGYTF. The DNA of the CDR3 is TGTGCCAGCAGCAAAGAAGAGAGACAGGGGGCTTCTAACTGTGGCTACACCTTC.

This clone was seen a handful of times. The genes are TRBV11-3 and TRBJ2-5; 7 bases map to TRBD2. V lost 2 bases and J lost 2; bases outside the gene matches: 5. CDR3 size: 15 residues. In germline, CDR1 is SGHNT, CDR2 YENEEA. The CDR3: CASSLSGGEQETQYF. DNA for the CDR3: TGTGCCAGCAGCTTATCGGGGGGAGAACAAGAGACCCAGTACTTC.

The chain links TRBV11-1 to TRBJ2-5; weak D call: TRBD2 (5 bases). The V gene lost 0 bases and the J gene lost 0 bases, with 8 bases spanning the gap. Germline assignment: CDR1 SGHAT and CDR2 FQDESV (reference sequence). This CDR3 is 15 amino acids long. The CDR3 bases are TGTGCCAGCAGCTTAGCGGGAGTATACCAAGAGACCCAGTACTTC. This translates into CASSLAGVYQETQYF.

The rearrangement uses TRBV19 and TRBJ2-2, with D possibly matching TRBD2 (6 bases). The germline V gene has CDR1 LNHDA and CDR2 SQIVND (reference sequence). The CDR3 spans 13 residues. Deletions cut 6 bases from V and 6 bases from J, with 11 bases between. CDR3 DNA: TGTGCCAGTAGCCGGGGGACGGCCGGGGAGCTGTTTTTT. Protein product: CASSRGTAGELFF.

CDR3 bases: TGTGCCAGCAGCTTGGAAGCGGGAGAGGGACAGACCCAGTACTTC. Its protein is CASSLEAGEGQTQYF. This rearrangement joins TRBV5-6 to TRBJ2-5; 8 bases fit TRBD2. CDR3 size: 15 residues. Germline CDR1 is SGHDT and CDR2 is YYEEEE. V lost 0 bases to trimming and J lost 6 bases; unmatched junction nucleotides: 7.

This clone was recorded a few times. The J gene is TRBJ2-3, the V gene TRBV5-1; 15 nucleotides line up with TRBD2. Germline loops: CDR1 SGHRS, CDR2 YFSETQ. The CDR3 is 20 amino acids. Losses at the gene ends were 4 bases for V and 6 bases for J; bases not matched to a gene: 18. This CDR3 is CASSPGLAGGIARASDTQYF. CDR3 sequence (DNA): TGCGCCAGCAGCCCCGGACTAGCGGGGGGGATAGCCCGGGCGTCGGATACGCAGTATTTT. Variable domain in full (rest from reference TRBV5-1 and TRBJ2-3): KAGVTQTPRYLIKTRGQQVTLSCSPISGHRSVSWYQQTPGQGLQFLFEYFSETQRNKGNFPGRFSGRQFSNSRSEMNVSTLELGDSALYLCASSPGLAGGIARASDTQYFGPGTRLTVL.

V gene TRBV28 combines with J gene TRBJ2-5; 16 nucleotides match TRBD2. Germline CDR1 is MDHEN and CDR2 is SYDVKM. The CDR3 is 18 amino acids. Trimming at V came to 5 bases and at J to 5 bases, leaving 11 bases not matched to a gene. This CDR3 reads CASSVPGLAGGRVETQYF. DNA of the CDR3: TGTGCCAGCAGTGTCCCGGGACTAGCGGGGGGGCGGGTTGAGACCCAGTACTTC.

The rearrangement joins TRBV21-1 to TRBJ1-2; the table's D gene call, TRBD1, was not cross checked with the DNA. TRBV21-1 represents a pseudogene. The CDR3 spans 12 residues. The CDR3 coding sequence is TGTGCCAGCAGCAAGGACAGAGGCGGCTACACCTTC. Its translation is CASSKDRGGYTF.

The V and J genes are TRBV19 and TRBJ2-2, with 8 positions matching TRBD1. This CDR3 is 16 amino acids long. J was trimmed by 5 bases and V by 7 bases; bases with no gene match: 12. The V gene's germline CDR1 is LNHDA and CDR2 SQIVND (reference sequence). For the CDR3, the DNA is TGTGCCAGTACCACAGGACAGGGTTTTGTAACCGGGGAGCTGTTTTTT. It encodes CASTTGQGFVTGELFF.

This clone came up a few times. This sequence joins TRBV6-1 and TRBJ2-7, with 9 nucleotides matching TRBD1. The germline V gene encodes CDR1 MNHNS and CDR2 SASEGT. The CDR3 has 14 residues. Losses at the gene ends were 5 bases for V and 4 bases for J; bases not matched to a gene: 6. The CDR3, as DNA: TGTGCCAGCAGTCCGGGACAGGGTCTATACGAGCAGTACGTC. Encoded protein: CASSPGQGLYEQYV.

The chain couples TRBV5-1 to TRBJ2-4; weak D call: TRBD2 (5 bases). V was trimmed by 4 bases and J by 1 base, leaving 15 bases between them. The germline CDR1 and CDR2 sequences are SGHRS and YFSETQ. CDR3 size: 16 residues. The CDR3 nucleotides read TGCGCCAGCAGCCCCGCCCCGGGGTCCGCCAAAAACATTCAGTACTTC. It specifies CASSPAPGSAKNIQYF. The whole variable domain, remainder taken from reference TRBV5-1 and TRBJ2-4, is KAGVTQTPRYLIKTRGQQVTLSCSPISGHRSVSWYQQTPGQGLQFLFEYFSETQRNKGNFPGRFSGRQFSNSRSEMNVSTLELGDSALYLCASSPAPGSAKNIQYFGAGTRLSVL.

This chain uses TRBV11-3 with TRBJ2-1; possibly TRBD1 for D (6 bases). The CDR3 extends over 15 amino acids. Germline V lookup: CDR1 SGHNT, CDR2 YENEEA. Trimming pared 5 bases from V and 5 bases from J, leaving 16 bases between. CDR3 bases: TGTGCCAGCAGCGGCGGGTTGGGGGCTGACAATGAGCAGTTCTTC. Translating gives CASSGGLGADNEQFF.

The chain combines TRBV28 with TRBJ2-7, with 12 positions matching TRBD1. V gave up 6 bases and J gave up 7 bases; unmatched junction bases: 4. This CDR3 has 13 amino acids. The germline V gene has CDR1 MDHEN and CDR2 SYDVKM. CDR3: CASRGTGGSEQYF. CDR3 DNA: TGTGCCAGCAGGGGGACAGGGGGCTCGGAGCAGTACTTC.

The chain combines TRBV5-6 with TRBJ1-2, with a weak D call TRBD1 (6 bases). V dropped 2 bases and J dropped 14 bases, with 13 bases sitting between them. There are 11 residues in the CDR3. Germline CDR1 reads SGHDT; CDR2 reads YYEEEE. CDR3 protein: CASSLQGPGTF. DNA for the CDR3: TGTGCCAGCAGCTTACAGGGACCGGGAACCTTC.

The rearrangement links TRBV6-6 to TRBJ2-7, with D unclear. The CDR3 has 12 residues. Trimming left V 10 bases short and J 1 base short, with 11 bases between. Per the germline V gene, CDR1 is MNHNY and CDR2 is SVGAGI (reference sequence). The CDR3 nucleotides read TGTGCCACGGTCTCCAAGTCCTACGAGCAGTACTTC. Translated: CATVSKSYEQYF.

This CDR3 reads CASTSRAAPYEQYF. In nucleotides, the CDR3 is TGTGCCAGCACTTCACGCGCCGCCCCCTACGAGCAGTACTTC. This chain uses TRBV5-4 with TRBJ2-7; D remains ambiguous. Trimming removed 6 bases at V and 2 bases at J, with 15 bases between. The CDR3 consists of 14 residues. The germline V gene encodes CDR1 SGHNT and CDR2 YYREEE (reference sequence).

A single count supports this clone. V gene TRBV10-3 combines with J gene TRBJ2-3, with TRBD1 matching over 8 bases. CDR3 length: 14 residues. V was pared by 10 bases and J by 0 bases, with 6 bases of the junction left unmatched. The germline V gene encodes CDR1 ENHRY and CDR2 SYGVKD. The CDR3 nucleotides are TGTGCCACGCACAGGGGGATTAGCACAGATACGCAGTATTTT. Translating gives CATHRGISTDTQYF.

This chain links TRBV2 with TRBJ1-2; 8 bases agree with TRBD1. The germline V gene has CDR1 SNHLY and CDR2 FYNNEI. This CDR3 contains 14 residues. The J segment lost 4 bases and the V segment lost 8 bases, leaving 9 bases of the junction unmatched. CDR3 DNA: TGTGCCAGCGAAGCGAGGACAGGGTCCTATGGCTACACCTTC. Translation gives CASEARTGSYGYTF.